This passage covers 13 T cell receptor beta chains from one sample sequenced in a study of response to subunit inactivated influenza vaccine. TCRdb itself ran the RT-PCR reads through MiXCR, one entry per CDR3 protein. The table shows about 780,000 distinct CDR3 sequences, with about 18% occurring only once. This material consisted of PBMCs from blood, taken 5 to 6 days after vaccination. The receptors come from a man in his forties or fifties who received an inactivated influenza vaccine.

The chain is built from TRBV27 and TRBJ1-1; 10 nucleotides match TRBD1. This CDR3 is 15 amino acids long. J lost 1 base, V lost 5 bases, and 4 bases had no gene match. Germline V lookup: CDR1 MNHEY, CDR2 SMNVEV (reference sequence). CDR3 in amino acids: CASSPGTGANTEAFF. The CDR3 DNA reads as TGTGCCAGCAGTCCAGGGACAGGGGCGAACACTGAAGCTTTCTTT.

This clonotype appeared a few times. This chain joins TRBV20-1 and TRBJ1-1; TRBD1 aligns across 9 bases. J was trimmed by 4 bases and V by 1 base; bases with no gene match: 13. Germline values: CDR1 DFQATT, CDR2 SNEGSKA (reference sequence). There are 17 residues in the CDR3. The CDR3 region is CSARGTLGDRVVTEAFF. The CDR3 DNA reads TGCAGTGCTAGAGGGACCCTAGGGGACAGGGTGGTCACTGAAGCTTTCTTT.

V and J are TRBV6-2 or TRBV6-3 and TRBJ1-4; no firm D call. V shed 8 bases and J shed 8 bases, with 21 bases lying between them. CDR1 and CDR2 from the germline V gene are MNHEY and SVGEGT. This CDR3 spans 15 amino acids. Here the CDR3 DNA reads TGTGCCAGCTTCCCGCTGATTCGGGCCCGGGAAAAACTGTTTTTT. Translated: CASFPLIRAREKLFF.

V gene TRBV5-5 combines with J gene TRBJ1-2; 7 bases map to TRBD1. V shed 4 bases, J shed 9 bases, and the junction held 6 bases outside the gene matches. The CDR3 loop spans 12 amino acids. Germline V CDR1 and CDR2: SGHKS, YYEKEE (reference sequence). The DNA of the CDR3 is TGTGCCAGCAGCACCCGACAGGGAAGCTACACCTTC. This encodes CASSTRQGSYTF.

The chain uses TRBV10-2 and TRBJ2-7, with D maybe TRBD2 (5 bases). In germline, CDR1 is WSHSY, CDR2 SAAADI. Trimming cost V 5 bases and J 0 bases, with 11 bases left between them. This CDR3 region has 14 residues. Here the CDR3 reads CASSLASFSYEQYF. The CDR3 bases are TGCGCCAGCAGTTTAGCGAGCTTCTCCTACGAGCAGTACTTC.

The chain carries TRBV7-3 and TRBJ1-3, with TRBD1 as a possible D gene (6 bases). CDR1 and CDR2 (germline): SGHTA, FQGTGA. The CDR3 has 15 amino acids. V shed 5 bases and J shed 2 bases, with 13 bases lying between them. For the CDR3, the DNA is TGTGCCAGCAGCGCCTCGGGGGGCCCTGGAAACACCATATATTTT. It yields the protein CASSASGGPGNTIYF.

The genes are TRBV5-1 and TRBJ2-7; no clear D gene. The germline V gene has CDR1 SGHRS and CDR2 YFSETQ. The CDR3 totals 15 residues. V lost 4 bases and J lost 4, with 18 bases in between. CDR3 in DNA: TGCGCCAGCAGCCCTCGGCTGACAAAAGATTACGAGCAGTACTTC. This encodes CASSPRLTKDYEQYF.

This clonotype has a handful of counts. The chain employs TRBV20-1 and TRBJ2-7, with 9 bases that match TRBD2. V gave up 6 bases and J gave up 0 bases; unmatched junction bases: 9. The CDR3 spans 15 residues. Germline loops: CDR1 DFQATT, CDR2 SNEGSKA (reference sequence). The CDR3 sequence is CSASPGTSNSYEQYF. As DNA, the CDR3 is TGCAGTGCGTCCCCGGGGACTAGCAACTCCTACGAGCAGTACTTC.

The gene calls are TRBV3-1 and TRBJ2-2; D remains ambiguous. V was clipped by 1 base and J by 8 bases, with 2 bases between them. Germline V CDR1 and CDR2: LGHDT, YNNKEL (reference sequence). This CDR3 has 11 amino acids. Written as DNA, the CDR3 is TGTGCCAGCAGCCAAGTGGGGGAGCTGTTTTTT. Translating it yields CASSQVGELFF.

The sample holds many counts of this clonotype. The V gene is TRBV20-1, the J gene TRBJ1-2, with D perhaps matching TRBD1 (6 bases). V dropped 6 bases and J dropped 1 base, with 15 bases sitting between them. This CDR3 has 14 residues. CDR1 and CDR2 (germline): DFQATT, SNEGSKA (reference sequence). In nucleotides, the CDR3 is TGCAGTGCCGCGATGGACAGACATAACTATGGCTACACCTTC. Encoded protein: CSAAMDRHNYGYTF.

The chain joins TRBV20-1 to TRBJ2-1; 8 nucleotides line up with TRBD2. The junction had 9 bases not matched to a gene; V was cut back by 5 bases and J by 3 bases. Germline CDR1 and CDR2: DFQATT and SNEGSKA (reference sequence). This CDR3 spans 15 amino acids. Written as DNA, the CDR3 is TGCAGTGCTGTACAGCGGGGGACGGTCTACAATGAGCAGTTCTTC. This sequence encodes CSAVQRGTVYNEQFF.

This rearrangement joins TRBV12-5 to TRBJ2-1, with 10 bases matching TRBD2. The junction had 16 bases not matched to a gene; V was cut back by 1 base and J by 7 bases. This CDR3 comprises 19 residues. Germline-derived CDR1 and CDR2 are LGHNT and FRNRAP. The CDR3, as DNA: TGTGCTAGTGGTTTGGGACCCGGAAAACTAGCGGGGCTCTTTAATGAGCAGTTCTTC. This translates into CASGLGPGKLAGLFNEQFF.

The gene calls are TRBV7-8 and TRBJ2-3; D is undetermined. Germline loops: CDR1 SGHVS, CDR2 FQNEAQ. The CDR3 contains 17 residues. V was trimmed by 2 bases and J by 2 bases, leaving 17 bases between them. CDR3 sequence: CASSLRRAWSLTDTQYF. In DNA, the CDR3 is TGTGCCAGCAGCTTAAGACGAGCTTGGAGCCTCACAGATACGCAGTATTTT. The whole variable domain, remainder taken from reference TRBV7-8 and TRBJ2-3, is GAGVSQSPRYKVAKRGQDVALRCDPISGHVSLFWYQQALGQGPEFLTYFQNEAQLDKSGLPSDRFFAERPEGSVSTLKIQRTQQEDSAVYLCASSLRRAWSLTDTQYFGPGTRLTVL.